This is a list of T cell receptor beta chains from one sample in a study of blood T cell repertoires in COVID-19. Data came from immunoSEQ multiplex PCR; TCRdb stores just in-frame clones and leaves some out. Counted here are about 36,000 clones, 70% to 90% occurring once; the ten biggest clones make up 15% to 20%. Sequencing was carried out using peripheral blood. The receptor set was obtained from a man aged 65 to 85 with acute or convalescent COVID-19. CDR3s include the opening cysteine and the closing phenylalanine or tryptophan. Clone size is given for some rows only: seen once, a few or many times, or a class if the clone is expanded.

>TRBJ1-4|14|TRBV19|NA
CASSSGTGGEKLFF
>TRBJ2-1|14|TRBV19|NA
CASNNLQAGVGQFF
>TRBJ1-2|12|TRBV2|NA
CASSQEPGGYTF
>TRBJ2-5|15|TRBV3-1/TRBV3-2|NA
CASSRWTGRGETQYF
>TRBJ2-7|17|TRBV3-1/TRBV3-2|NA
CASSHITSGIYSYEQYF
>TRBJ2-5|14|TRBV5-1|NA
CASSWGGGPETQYF
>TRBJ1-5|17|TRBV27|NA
CASSLFTVMGAGQPQHF
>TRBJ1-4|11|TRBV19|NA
CASSTTGTVLF
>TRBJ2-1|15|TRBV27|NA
CASSFVTPGDNEQFF
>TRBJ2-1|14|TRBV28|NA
CASSPSAGGNEQFF
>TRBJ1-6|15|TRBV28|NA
CASSPVQGYNSPLHF
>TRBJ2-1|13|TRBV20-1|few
CSASPRDYSEQFF
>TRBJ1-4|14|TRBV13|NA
CASSRDRVAEKLFF
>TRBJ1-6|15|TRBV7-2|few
CASSEQGLGNSPLHF
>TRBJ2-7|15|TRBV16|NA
CASSQSAGGAYEQYF
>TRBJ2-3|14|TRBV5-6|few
CASSLGAGTDTQYF